Below, 20 T cell receptor beta chains from the same sample are listed, as sequenced in a study of T cell repertoires in cytomegalovirus infection. TCRdb re-derived calls from the reads in MiXCR, one entry per CDR3 protein. The profile shows about 250,000 distinct CDR3 sequences, around 12% of them singletons. The sample consisted of PBMCs. The receptors were sampled from a human donor in good health (CMV status not recorded). Some clones in this sample may be carry-over from other donors' samples.

The rearrangement links TRBV3-1 to TRBJ2-7, with 12 bases that match TRBD2. Germline V lookup: CDR1 LGHDT, CDR2 YNNKEL (reference sequence). V trimming: 2 bases; J trimming: 4 bases; junction bases outside the gene matches: 3. This CDR3 spans 15 amino acids. CDR3 DNA: TGTGCCAGCAGCCAACAACTAGCGGGAGGTTACGAGCAGTACTTC. It yields the protein CASSQQLAGGYEQYF.

This clonotype was observed many times. The gene calls are TRBV6-2 or TRBV6-3 and TRBJ2-3; D unclear. Germline loops: CDR1 MNHEY, CDR2 SVGEGT. The CDR3 has 15 residues. The V and J ends lost 6 bases and 2 bases respectively, with 15 bases between them. CDR3: CASSPWRLHTDTQYF. CDR3 DNA sequence: TGTGCCAGCAGCCCCTGGAGACTTCACACAGATACGCAGTATTTT.

V and J are TRBV5-1 and TRBJ1-4; D may be TRBD1 (6 bases). CDR1 is SGHRS, CDR2 YFSETQ, per germline. The CDR3 loop spans 23 amino acids. V was cut by 3 bases and J by 6 bases, with 39 bases left in between. The CDR3, as DNA: TGCGCCAGCAGCTCAGGAAATCGACCTGGGCTGAACAGGGCGCCAGGGAATGATGAAAAACTGTTTTTT. This codes for CASSSGNRPGLNRAPGNDEKLFF.

The J gene is TRBJ2-3, the V gene TRBV6-4; 9 bases are a match to TRBD2. CDR1 and CDR2 from the germline V gene are MRHNA and SNTAGT. The CDR3 is 15 residues long. The junction had 6 bases not matched to a gene; V was cut back by 6 bases and J by 2 bases. The CDR3 DNA follows: TGTGCCAGCAGGGGGGTAGCGGGGGCCACAGATACGCAGTATTTT. Protein sequence: CASRGVAGATDTQYF.

This clonotype was counted ten times or more. The J gene is TRBJ1-1, the V gene TRBV5-4; no clear D. CDR1 is SGHNT, CDR2 YYREEE, per germline (reference sequence). V was shortened by 4 bases and J by 1 base, with 11 bases between the two germline ends. This CDR3 has 14 amino acids. Written as DNA, the CDR3 is TGTGCCAGCAGCCCCGACATACAGAACACTGAAGCTTTCTTT. As protein: CASSPDIQNTEAFF.

This clonotype has a handful of counts. This chain links TRBV28 with TRBJ1-5; possibly TRBD1 for D (5 bases). This CDR3 has 16 residues. The V and J ends lost 1 base and 0 bases respectively, with 10 bases between them. Per germline, CDR1 MDHEN and CDR2 SYDVKM. This CDR3 reads CASSLLWGSSNQPQHF. Here the CDR3 DNA reads TGTGCCAGCAGTTTATTGTGGGGCAGTAGCAATCAGCCCCAGCATTTT. Drawing the rest from reference TRBV28 and TRBJ1-5, the complete variable domain is DVKVTQSSRYLVKRTGEKVFLECVQDMDHENMFWYRQDPGLGLRLIYFSYDVKMKEKGDIPEGYSVSREKKERFSLILESASTNQTSMYLCASSLLWGSSNQPQHFGDGTRLSIL.

This sequence joins TRBV5-1 and TRBJ2-5; the D gene is possibly TRBD1 (5 bases). V lost 0 bases, J lost 4 bases, and 13 bases lay in between. The CDR3 spans 15 residues. Germline V lookup: CDR1 SGHRS, CDR2 YFSETQ. The CDR3, as DNA: TGCGCCAGCAGCTTGGGGGCAGCCCAGGGAGAGACCCAGTACTTC. Protein product: CASSLGAAQGETQYF.

Many counts were recorded for this clonotype. This chain connects TRBV28 to TRBJ1-2; D is possibly TRBD1 (6 bases). The CDR3 is 16 residues long. V was clipped by 4 bases and J by 0 bases, with 15 bases between them. Germline CDR1 is MDHEN and CDR2 is SYDVKM. The CDR3 bases are TGTGCCAGCAGTTCTCCCTACAGGGCTGCTAACTATGGCTACACCTTC. It codes for CASSSPYRAANYGYTF.

This clonotype was observed many times. The rearrangement links TRBV7-2 to TRBJ2-2; TRBD2 aligns across 9 bases. Germline CDR1 reads SGHTA; CDR2 reads FQGNSA. J gave up 7 bases and V 2 bases, and 8 bases lay outside the gene matches. This CDR3 contains 16 residues. CDR3 residues: CASSLRGGGDGGELFF. In nucleotides, the CDR3 is TGTGCCAGCAGCTTAAGGGGCGGGGGGGATGGCGGGGAGCTGTTTTTT.

This clonotype was counted at least ten times. The chain employs TRBV7-2 and TRBJ1-2; 9 nucleotides align to TRBD1. The CDR3 loop spans 16 amino acids. Germline V gene sequence: CDR1 SGHTA, CDR2 FQGNSA. Trimming removed 5 bases from V and 4 bases from J; junction bases left unmatched: 11. The CDR3 nucleotides read TGTGCCAGCAGCCGCCAGGGACAGGGCTTGACCTATGGCTACACCTTC. It encodes CASSRQGQGLTYGYTF.

This clonotype was seen a few times. A junction end diverges from the germline sequence, so it may reflect a read error. The V call is TRBV6-2 or TRBV6-3, the J call TRBJ2-1; D remains ambiguous. From germline, CDR1 is MNHEY and CDR2 SVGEGT. The CDR3 contains 14 residues. The CDR3 nucleotides are TGTGCCAGCAGTGACTCCTTCTCCTACAATGAGCAGTTCTTC. Protein: CASSDSFSYNEQFF.

This clonotype was seen ten or more times. The rearrangement uses TRBV12-3 or TRBV12-4 and TRBJ2-4; 7 bases align to TRBD2. V dropped 7 bases and J dropped 0; count of bases not matched to a gene: 9. This CDR3 is built from 16 residues. CDR3 nucleotide sequence: TGTGCCAGCACCTTGGGAGGGACCTTAGCCAAAAACATTCAGTACTTC. This gives the protein CASTLGGTLAKNIQYF.

In its sample, this clonotype was seen many times. The chain carries TRBV7-6 and TRBJ2-1; 7 bases align to TRBD1. This CDR3 spans 16 amino acids. Per germline, CDR1 SGHVS and CDR2 FNYEAQ. With 5 bases clipped from V and 0 bases from J, the junction kept 7 bases outside the gene matches. The CDR3 nucleotides are TGTGCCAGCAGCCCCCGACAGGGTCACTCCTACAATGAGCAGTTCTTC. Translating gives CASSPRQGHSYNEQFF.

This clonotype was seen ten or more times. The gene calls are TRBV12-3 or TRBV12-4 and TRBJ2-7; possibly TRBD1 or TRBD2 for D (5 bases each). Trimming took 5 bases from V and 5 from J, leaving 16 bases between them. CDR3 size: 14 residues. The CDR3 region is CASSTDGNRNEQYF. CDR3 nucleotides: TGTGCCAGCAGTACGGACGGGAACAGGAACGAGCAGTACTTC.

The chain has TRBV4-3 and TRBJ1-4, with a possible D match to TRBD1 (5 bases). The V end was cut by 0 bases, the J end by 7 bases, with 12 bases between. The germline V gene has CDR1 LGHNA and CDR2 YSLEER. This CDR3 region has 15 residues. DNA of the CDR3: TGCGCCAGCAGCCAAGAGGCAGGGCAGGGTGAAAAACTGTTTTTT. It specifies CASSQEAGQGEKLFF.

This clonotype was detected ten times or more. J is TRBJ1-1 and V is TRBV7-2; TRBD1 aligns across 7 bases. V lost 4 bases to trimming and J lost 0 bases; unmatched junction nucleotides: 8. The CDR3 extends over 16 amino acids. Germline assignment: CDR1 SGHTA and CDR2 FQGNSA. CDR3 coding DNA: TGTGCCAGCAGCTCCTTACCAGGGGGGGTGAACACTGAAGCTTTCTTT. Its translation is CASSSLPGGVNTEAFF.

This clonotype was detected only a few times. A junction end diverges from the germline sequence, so it may reflect a read error. The rearrangement joins TRBV5-3 to TRBJ2-7; D perhaps matches TRBD2 (5 bases). TRBV5-3 is recorded as an ORF, its role being uncertain. This CDR3 contains 13 residues. The CDR3 region is CASSSHLSGEQYF. CDR3 bases: TGTGCCAGCAGCTCCCACCTCTCGGGGGAGCAGTACTTC.

This clonotype was recorded many times. The J gene is TRBJ2-2, the V gene TRBV6-2 or TRBV6-3; 8 bases agree with TRBD1. Losses at the gene ends were 8 bases for V and 4 bases for J; bases not matched to a gene: 3. This CDR3 has 13 amino acids. CDR1 and CDR2 (germline): MNHEY, SVGEGT. CDR3 nucleotides: TGTGCCAGCGGACAGGGAGGCACCGGGGAGCTGTTTTTT. Its translation: CASGQGGTGELFF.

This chain connects TRBV6-1 to TRBJ2-5, with D possibly called TRBD1 or TRBD2 (5 bases each). The CDR3 loop spans 13 amino acids. V was pared by 11 bases and J by 5 bases, with 18 bases between. Germline V gene data show CDR1 as MNHNS and CDR2 as SASEGT. The CDR3 DNA is TGTGCCGCCGCCCGGGACCCCGCTGAGACCCAGTACTTC. This gives the protein CAAARDPAETQYF.

This clonotype turned up a few times. This sequence joins TRBV29-1 and TRBJ2-3; D is ambiguous. The CDR3 length is 13 residues. Germline V gives CDR1 SQVTM, CDR2 ANQGSEA. V lost 4 bases and J lost 3, with 11 bases in between. The CDR3 DNA reads as TGCAGCGTTGTTGTGAGTGTTACAGATACGCAGTATTTT. Its protein is CSVVVSVTDTQYF.